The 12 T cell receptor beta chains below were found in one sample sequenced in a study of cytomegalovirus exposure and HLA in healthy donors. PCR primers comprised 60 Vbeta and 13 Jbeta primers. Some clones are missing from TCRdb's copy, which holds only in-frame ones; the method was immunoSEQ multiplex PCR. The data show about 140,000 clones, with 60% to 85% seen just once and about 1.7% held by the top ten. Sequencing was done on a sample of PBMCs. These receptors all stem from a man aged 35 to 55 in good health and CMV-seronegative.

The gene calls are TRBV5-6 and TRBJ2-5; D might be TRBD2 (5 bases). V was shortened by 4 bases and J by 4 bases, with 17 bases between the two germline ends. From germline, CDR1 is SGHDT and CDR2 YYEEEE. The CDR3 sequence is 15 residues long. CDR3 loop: CASSPNILARETQYF. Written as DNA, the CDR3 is TGTGCCAGCAGCCCTAACATTCTAGCACGAGAGACCCAGTACTTC.

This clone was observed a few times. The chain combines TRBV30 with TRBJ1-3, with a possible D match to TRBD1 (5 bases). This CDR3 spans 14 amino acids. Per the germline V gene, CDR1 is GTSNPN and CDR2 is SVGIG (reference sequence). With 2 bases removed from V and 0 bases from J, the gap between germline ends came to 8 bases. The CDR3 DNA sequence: TGTGCCTGGAGTTCGGGGGTCTCTGGAAACACCATATATTTT. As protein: CAWSSGVSGNTIYF.

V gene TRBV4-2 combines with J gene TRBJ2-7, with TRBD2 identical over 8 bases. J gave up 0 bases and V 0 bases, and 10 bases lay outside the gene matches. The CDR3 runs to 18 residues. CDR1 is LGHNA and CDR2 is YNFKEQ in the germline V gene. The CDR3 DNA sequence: TGTGCCAGCAGCCAAGATGCCGGCCGGGGGGGGAGCTCCTACGAGCAGTACTTC. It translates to CASSQDAGRGGSSYEQYF.

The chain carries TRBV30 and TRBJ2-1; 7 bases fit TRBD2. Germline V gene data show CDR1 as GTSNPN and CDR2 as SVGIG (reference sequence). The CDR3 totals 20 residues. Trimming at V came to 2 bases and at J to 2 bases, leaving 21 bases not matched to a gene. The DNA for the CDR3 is TGTGCCTGGAGTCCTATTTCGACTAGCTGGGCCGGAGACGCCTACAATGAGCAGTTCTTC. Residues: CAWSPISTSWAGDAYNEQFF. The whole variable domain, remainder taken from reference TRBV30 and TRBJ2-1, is SQTIHQWPATLVQPVGSPLSLECTVEGTSNPNLYWYRQAAGRGLQLLFYSVGIGQISSEVPQNLSASRPQDRQFILSSKKLLLSDSGFYLCAWSPISTSWAGDAYNEQFFGPGTRLTVL.

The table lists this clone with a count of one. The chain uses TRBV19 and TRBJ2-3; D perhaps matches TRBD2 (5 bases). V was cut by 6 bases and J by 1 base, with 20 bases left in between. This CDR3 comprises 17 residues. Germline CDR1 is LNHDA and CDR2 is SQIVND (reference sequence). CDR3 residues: CASRRLAADEGTDTQYF. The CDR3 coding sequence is TGTGCCAGTAGGAGGCTAGCAGCCGACGAGGGCACAGATACGCAGTATTTT.

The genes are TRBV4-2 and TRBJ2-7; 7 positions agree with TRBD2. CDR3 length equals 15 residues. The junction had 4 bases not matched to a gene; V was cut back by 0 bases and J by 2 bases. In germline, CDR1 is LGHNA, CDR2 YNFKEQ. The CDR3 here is CASSQDLAEAYEQYF. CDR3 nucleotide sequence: TGTGCCAGCAGCCAAGATCTAGCGGAAGCCTACGAGCAGTACTTC.

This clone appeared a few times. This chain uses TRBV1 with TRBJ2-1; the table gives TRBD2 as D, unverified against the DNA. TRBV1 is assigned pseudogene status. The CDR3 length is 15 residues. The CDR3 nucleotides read TGCACCAGCAGCCAAAAGCTAAATCAAGCTGGTGAGCAGTTCTTC. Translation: CTSSQKLNQAGEQFF.

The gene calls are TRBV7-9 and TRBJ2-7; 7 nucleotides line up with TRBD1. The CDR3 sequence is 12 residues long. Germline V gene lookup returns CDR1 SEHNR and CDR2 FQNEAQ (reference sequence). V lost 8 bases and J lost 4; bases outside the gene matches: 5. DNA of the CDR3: TGTGCCAGCTCCGGGACAGCTTACGAGCAGTACTTC. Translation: CASSGTAYEQYF.

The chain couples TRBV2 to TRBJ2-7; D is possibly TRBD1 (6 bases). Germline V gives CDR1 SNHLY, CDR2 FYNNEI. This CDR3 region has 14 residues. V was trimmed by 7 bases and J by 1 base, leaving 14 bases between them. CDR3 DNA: TGTGCCAGCATCCCTGACAGGAATTCCTACGAGCAGTACTTC. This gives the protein CASIPDRNSYEQYF. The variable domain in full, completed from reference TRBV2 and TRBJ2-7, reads EPEVTQTPSHQVTQMGQEVILRCVPISNHLYFYWYRQILGQKVEFLVSFYNNEISEKSEIFDDQFSVERPDGSNFTLKIRSTKLEDSAMYFCASIPDRNSYEQYFGPGTRLTVT.

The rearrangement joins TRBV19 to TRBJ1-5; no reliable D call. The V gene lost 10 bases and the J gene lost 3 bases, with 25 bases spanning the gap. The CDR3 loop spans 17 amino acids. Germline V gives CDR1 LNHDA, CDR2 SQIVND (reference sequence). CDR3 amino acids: CATYPTGVGLNNQPQHF. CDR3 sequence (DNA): TGTGCCACGTACCCTACGGGAGTAGGACTGAACAATCAGCCCCAGCATTTT.

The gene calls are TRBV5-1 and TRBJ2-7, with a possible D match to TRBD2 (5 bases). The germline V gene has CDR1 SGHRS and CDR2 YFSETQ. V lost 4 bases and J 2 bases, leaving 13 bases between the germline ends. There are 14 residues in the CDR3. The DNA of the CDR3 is TGCGCCAGCAGCCCGGACTCGGCCACCTACGAGCAGTACTTC. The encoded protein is CASSPDSATYEQYF.

The CDR3, as DNA: TGTGCCAGCAGCCAAGATCCAGCGGGGGGGTCCGTGGTGGCGGATACGCAGTATTTT. Protein: CASSQDPAGGSVVADTQYF. The rearrangement links TRBV4-2 to TRBJ2-3, with 10 nucleotides matching TRBD2. Germline assignment: CDR1 LGHNA and CDR2 YNFKEQ. V was clipped by 0 bases and J by 6 bases; unmatched bases: 15. The CDR3 runs 19 residues.